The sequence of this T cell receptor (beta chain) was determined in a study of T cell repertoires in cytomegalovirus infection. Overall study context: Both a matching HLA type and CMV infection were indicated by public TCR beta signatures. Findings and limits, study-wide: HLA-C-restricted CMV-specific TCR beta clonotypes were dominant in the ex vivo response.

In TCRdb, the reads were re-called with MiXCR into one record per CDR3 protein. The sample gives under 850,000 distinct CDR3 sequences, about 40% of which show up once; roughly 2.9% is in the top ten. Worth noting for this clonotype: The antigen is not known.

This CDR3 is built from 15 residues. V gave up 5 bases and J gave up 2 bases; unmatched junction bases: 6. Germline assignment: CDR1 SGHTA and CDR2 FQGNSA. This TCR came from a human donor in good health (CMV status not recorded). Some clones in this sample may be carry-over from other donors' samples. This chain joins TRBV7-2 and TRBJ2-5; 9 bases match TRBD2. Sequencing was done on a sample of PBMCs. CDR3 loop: CASSNSGRVQETQYF. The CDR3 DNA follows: TGTGCCAGCAGCAATAGCGGGAGAGTACAAGAGACCCAGTACTTC.